The 23 T cell receptor beta chains below all came from one sample that was sequenced in a study of blood T cells in healthy people across ages. Through a sample-barcoded 5' primer and a J-beta primer mix, a second PCR was run for roughly 6 to 11 cycles. TCRdb called the 5' RACE reads again in MiXCR, with one record for every CDR3 protein. This table holds about 1.5 million distinct CDR3 sequences, 35% to 45% found once. Sample: blood. These receptor sequences come from a woman between 18 and 29 years old in good health.

The J gene is TRBJ1-5, the V gene TRBV27, with D tentatively TRBD1 (5 bases). The germline gives CDR1 MNHEY, CDR2 SMNVEV (reference sequence). The V end lost 6 bases, the J end lost 8 bases, and 11 bases lay between the germline ends. The CDR3 sequence is 12 residues long. The CDR3 reads CASRGGLEPQHF. CDR3 in DNA: TGTGCCAGCAGGGGGGGTTTGGAGCCCCAGCATTTT.

For this clonotype: A read error is likely, as this CDR3 ends without the conserved phenylalanine or tryptophan. The gene calls are TRBV7-9 and TRBJ1-1, with 7 bases aligning to TRBD1. The germline gives CDR1 SEHNR, CDR2 FQNEAQ (reference sequence). J was trimmed by 0 bases and V by 0 bases; bases with no gene match: 7. This CDR3 has 17 amino acids. The CDR3: CASSLAEAGGVNTEAFC. The CDR3 DNA sequence: TGTGCCAGCAGCTTAGCGGAGGCAGGGGGAGTGAACACTGAAGCTTTCTGT.

The chain employs TRBV7-2 and TRBJ2-7, with D possibly being TRBD2 (7 bases). CDR3 size: 17 residues. The V end was cut by 0 bases, the J end by 0 bases, with 15 bases between. From germline, CDR1 is SGHTA and CDR2 FQGNSA. Here the CDR3 DNA reads TGTGCCAGCAGCTTAGCGCTCGGGGGCGGGAGCTCCTACGAGCAGTACTTC. Amino acid sequence: CASSLALGGGSSYEQYF.

This clonotype has a handful of counts. The V and J genes are TRBV19 and TRBJ1-4, with D uncertain. Germline CDR1 LNHDA, CDR2 SQIVND (reference sequence). This CDR3 has 13 residues. Between the trimmed V and J ends, which lost 6 bases and 3 bases, there was a span of 8 bases. CDR3 in amino acids: CASRMVPNEKLFF. CDR3 DNA: TGTGCCAGTAGAATGGTACCTAATGAAAAACTGTTTTTT.

The chain joins TRBV2 to TRBJ2-5; 11 bases map to TRBD1. CDR1 SNHLY and CDR2 FYNNEI come from the germline V gene. Trimming removed 6 bases from V and 4 bases from J; junction bases left unmatched: 7. The CDR3 sequence is 15 residues long. CDR3 loop: CASSTQGQGGETQYF. The DNA of the CDR3 is TGTGCCAGCAGCACGCAGGGACAGGGGGGAGAGACCCAGTACTTC.

The genes are TRBV7-9 and TRBJ2-5; D remains ambiguous. This CDR3 spans 16 amino acids. Germline CDR1 is SEHNR and CDR2 is FQNEAQ (reference sequence). V was pared by 2 bases and J by 1 base, with 14 bases between. CDR3 DNA sequence: TGTGCCAGCAGCTTACTCATAGGGTTACTCCAAGAGACCCAGTACTTC. Its protein product is CASSLLIGLLQETQYF. The complete variable domain, with remaining parts taken from reference TRBV7-9 and TRBJ2-5, reads DTGVSQNPRHKITKRGQNVTFRCDPISEHNRLYWYRQTLGQGPEFLTYFQNEAQLEKSRLLSDRFSAERPKGSFSTLEIQRTEQGDSAMYLCASSLLIGLLQETQYFGPGTRLLVL.

The V gene is TRBV6-2 or TRBV6-3, the J gene TRBJ2-3, with D possibly being TRBD2 (5 bases). Looked up from germline, CDR1 is MNHEY and CDR2 is SVGEGT. V gave up 3 bases and J gave up 2 bases, with 12 bases separating them. This CDR3 region has 15 residues. DNA for the CDR3: TGTGCCAGCAGTTATCGAGGGAGAACCACAGATACGCAGTATTTT. Protein sequence: CASSYRGRTTDTQYF.

The chain uses TRBV5-1 and TRBJ1-2; D possibly corresponds to TRBD1 (5 bases). In germline, CDR1 is SGHRS, CDR2 YFSETQ. This CDR3 comprises 17 residues. Trimming removed 0 bases at V and 5 bases at J, with 20 bases between. The CDR3 protein is CASSLGTVGREDYGYTF. The DNA for the CDR3 is TGCGCCAGCAGCTTGGGCACGGTTGGCAGGGAGGATTATGGCTACACCTTC.

The chain couples TRBV7-2 to TRBJ1-5, with D unresolved. Looked up from germline, CDR1 is SGHTA and CDR2 is FQGNSA. Trimming pared 2 bases from V and 7 bases from J, leaving 12 bases between. CDR3 length equals 14 residues. CDR3 in amino acids: CASSLKGVGQPQHF. CDR3 DNA: TGTGCCAGCAGCTTAAAAGGTGTAGGGCAGCCCCAGCATTTT.

This clonotype was detected a few times. This chain uses TRBV29-1 with TRBJ2-7, with D maybe TRBD1 (7 bases). Germline V gene data show CDR1 as SQVTM and CDR2 as ANQGSEA. The CDR3 extends over 15 amino acids. The V and J ends lost 0 bases and 4 bases respectively, with 16 bases between them. CDR3 bases: TGCAGCGTTGAAGATCGGGGGACAGATCTATACGAGCAGTACTTC. Translation: CSVEDRGTDLYEQYF.

The chain carries TRBV3-1 and TRBJ2-7; no definite D call. V was cut by 0 bases and J by 9 bases, with 15 bases left in between. The germline gives CDR1 LGHDT, CDR2 YNNKEL (reference sequence). The CDR3 totals 14 residues. The DNA for the CDR3 is TGTGCCAGCAGCCAAGAAAGCTACCCCACGCGGCAGTACTTC. This encodes CASSQESYPTRQYF.

J is TRBJ1-2 and V is TRBV29-1; perhaps TRBD1 as D (6 bases). Looked up from germline, CDR1 is SQVTM and CDR2 is ANQGSEA. Trimming stripped 5 bases from V and 1 base from J, with 14 bases between. The CDR3 consists of 14 residues. In nucleotides, the CDR3 is TGCAGCGTTATCTATCAGGGGAATAACTATGGCTACACCTTC. Amino acids: CSVIYQGNNYGYTF. The full variable domain, rest sourced from reference TRBV29-1 and TRBJ1-2, is SAVISQKPSRDICQRGTSLTIQCQVDSQVTMMFWYRQQPGQSLTLIATANQGSEATYESGFVIDKFPISRPNLTFSTLTVSNMSPEDSSIYLCSVIYQGNNYGYTFGSGTRLTVV.

This clonotype was seen a handful of times. One end of the junction fails to match germline, which may point to a read error. The rearrangement links TRBV12-3 or TRBV12-4 to TRBJ2-1, with 11 bases identical to TRBD2. The CDR3 runs to 15 residues. The CDR3, as DNA: TGTGCCAGCAGATTAGCGGGAGGGCCTCTACATGAGCAGTTCTTC. It encodes CASRLAGGPLHEQFF.

This clonotype turned up a few times. The chain recombines TRBV5-1 with TRBJ1-6, with D uncertain. CDR1 is SGHRS and CDR2 is YFSETQ in the germline V gene. The ends were cut back, 0 bases at V and 8 bases at J, with 12 bases in the middle. The CDR3 consists of 15 residues. CDR3 amino acids: CASSLDHLMDSPLHF. As DNA, the CDR3 is TGCGCCAGCAGCTTGGACCATCTTATGGATTCACCCCTCCACTTT.

Remarks on this clonotype: One end of the junction varies from germline; a read error may be responsible. The chain employs TRBV7-9 and TRBJ2-5, with a weak D call TRBD1 (6 bases). There are 13 residues in the CDR3. CDR1 SEHNR and CDR2 FQNEAQ come from the germline V gene (reference sequence). In DNA, the CDR3 is TGTGCCAGCAGCCAACTCACCCAGGGGACCCGGTACTTC. Amino acids: CASSQLTQGTRYF.

This clonotype has more than one count but fewer than ten. The J gene is TRBJ2-3, the V gene TRBV4-1, with a possible D match to TRBD2 (6 bases). CDR1 and CDR2 from the germline V gene are MGHRA and YSYEKL. The CDR3 runs 16 residues. Trimming cost V 2 bases and J 0 bases, with 12 bases left between them. CDR3 sequence reads: CASSQSGEGSTDTQYF. The CDR3 DNA is TGCGCCAGCAGCCAATCGGGAGAGGGGAGCACAGATACGCAGTATTTT.

This clonotype was seen a few times. V gene TRBV24-1 combines with J gene TRBJ2-1; D is ambiguous. The CDR3 loop spans 14 amino acids. Germline loops: CDR1 KGHDR, CDR2 SFDVKD. Deletions cut 4 bases from V and 10 bases from J, with 16 bases between. This CDR3 reads CATSDPRLFEEQFF. The CDR3 DNA follows: TGTGCCACCAGTGACCCGCGACTGTTCGAAGAGCAGTTCTTC.

The rearrangement links TRBV6-5 to TRBJ1-1, with D possibly being TRBD1 (6 bases). V was pared by 2 bases and J by 1 base, with 17 bases between. The CDR3 is 17 amino acids. From germline, CDR1 is MNHEY and CDR2 SVGAGI. This CDR3 is CASSYEQGFGANTEAFF. The CDR3 DNA sequence: TGTGCCAGCAGTTACGAACAGGGCTTCGGGGCGAACACTGAAGCTTTCTTT.

V gene TRBV7-3 combines with J gene TRBJ1-5, with 9 nucleotides matching TRBD1. This CDR3 is built from 17 residues. The V gene end was trimmed by 5 bases and the J gene end by 0 bases; junction bases not matched to a gene: 8. CDR1 and CDR2 (germline): SGHTA, FQGTGA. CDR3 residues: CASSATGGSYSNQPQHF. The CDR3 nucleotides read TGTGCCAGCAGCGCTACAGGGGGCTCTTATAGCAATCAGCCCCAGCATTTT.

J is TRBJ2-3 and V is TRBV3-1; no reliable D call. The CDR3 has 15 amino acids. Trimming removed 4 bases at V and 1 base at J, with 12 bases between. In germline, CDR1 is LGHDT, CDR2 YNNKEL (reference sequence). CDR3 nucleotide sequence: TGTGCCAGCAGCCTCCCCCGCTCGGGCACAGATACGCAGTATTTT. Translating it yields CASSLPRSGTDTQYF.

The chain employs TRBV7-9 and TRBJ1-1; tentative D call: TRBD1 (6 bases). CDR3 length: 17 amino acids. Germline CDR1 and CDR2: SEHNR and FQNEAQ (reference sequence). Trimming shortened V by 5 bases and J by 1 base, and 20 bases separated the two germline ends. The CDR3 DNA reads TGTGCCAGCAGCCCCCAGGCTGCAGGGGTGGGGAACACTGAAGCTTTCTTT. This encodes CASSPQAAGVGNTEAFF.

V usage is TRBV6-1 and J usage is TRBJ1-1; 7 positions match TRBD1. The CDR3 is made up of 16 amino acids. V lost 4 bases to trimming and J lost 1 base; unmatched junction nucleotides: 9. Germline loops: CDR1 MNHNS, CDR2 SASEGT. The CDR3 region is CASSAVEDRPNTEAFF. The CDR3 coding sequence is TGTGCCAGCAGTGCCGTTGAGGACAGGCCGAACACTGAAGCTTTCTTT.

This chain joins TRBV20-1 and TRBJ2-3; the D gene could be TRBD1 or TRBD2 (6 bases each). The CDR3 is 15 residues long. Germline V lookup: CDR1 DFQATT, CDR2 SNEGSKA (reference sequence). The V and J ends lost 2 bases and 1 base respectively, with 13 bases between them. CDR3 loop: CSARWGAGRTDTQYF. The CDR3 DNA sequence: TGCAGTGCTAGATGGGGGGCCGGTCGCACAGATACGCAGTATTTT.